This T cell receptor (beta chain) was obtained from a study of CD8+CD57+ T cells in acquired aplastic anemia. Whole-study findings and limits: A significant difference in CD8+ Simpson's diversity between patients and controls was not found.

In the case of this clonotype: Its antigen is as yet unknown.

The CDR3 loop spans 15 amino acids. V was pared by 4 bases and J by 2 bases, with 14 bases between. CDR1 is SGHTS and CDR2 is YDEGEE in the germline V gene. Researchers used genomic DNA as the template to profile TCR beta VDJ and CDR3. TCRdb reprocessed the reads with MiXCR, giving one entry per CDR3 protein. The repertoire holds about 400,000 distinct CDR3 sequences, with about two thirds as singletons. Sequencing was carried out using sorted CD4+, CD8+, or CD8+CD57+ T cells (not recorded which) from PBMCs. This TCR came from a human donor in good health, serving as a control. J is TRBJ2-3 and V is TRBV5-8, with D possibly TRBD1 on 5 matching bases. CDR3 bases: TGTGCCAGCAGCCCGCAACAGGTAGACACAGATACGCAGTATTTT. This encodes CASSPQQVDTDTQYF.